The 11 T cell receptor beta chains below all came from one sample that was sequenced in a study of shared clonotypes between healthy human individuals. The repertoire was sequenced with immunoSEQ multiplex PCR; TCRdb's copy has only in-frame clones and lacks some. Here the sample spans approximately 1.5 million clones, 95% to 99% being singletons. Sequencing was done on a sample of naive CD4+ T cells sorted from blood. Subset defined: CD45RA+ positively selected. These TCRs come from a man younger than 45 in good health.

This sequence joins TRBV19 and TRBJ2-1; 11 positions agree with TRBD1. Germline CDR1 and CDR2: LNHDA and SQIVND (reference sequence). The CDR3 runs to 18 residues. Trimming removed 6 bases from V and 0 bases from J; junction bases left unmatched: 10. The CDR3 reads CASSPGTGGIHSYNEQFF. The CDR3 DNA reads as TGTGCCAGTAGCCCCGGGACAGGGGGAATTCACTCCTACAATGAGCAGTTCTTC.

A single count supports this clone. This sequence joins TRBV5-1 and TRBJ2-6; either TRBD1 or TRBD2 may supply D (6 bases each). This CDR3 has 15 residues. CDR1 is SGHRS, CDR2 YFSETQ, per germline. The V end was cut by 3 bases, the J end by 2 bases, with 9 bases between. The CDR3 nucleotides are TGCGCCAGCAGCTCCGGGGGCACTGGGGCCAACGTCCTGACTTTC. Protein product: CASSSGGTGANVLTF.

The chain carries TRBV2 and TRBJ1-1, with no clear D. Germline CDR1 is SNHLY and CDR2 is FYNNEI. CDR3 length equals 10 residues. Trimming took 11 bases from V and 5 from J, leaving 9 bases between them. CDR3 region: CASGRTEAFF. Here the CDR3 DNA reads TGTGCCTCGGGGAGGACTGAAGCTTTCTTT.

The chain recombines TRBV20-1 with TRBJ2-1; possibly TRBD2 for D (5 bases). The CDR3 runs to 11 residues. Germline V gives CDR1 DFQATT, CDR2 SNEGSKA (reference sequence). Trimming removed 3 bases from V and 11 bases from J, with 11 bases in between. In DNA, the CDR3 is TGCAGTGCTAGGGAAACTAGGCAGCAGTTCTTC. As protein: CSARETRQQFF.

Of note for this clone: The sample carries other DNA sequences with the same CDR3. The chain joins TRBV9 to TRBJ2-1; D may match TRBD1 or TRBD2 (5 bases each). Trimming cost V 0 bases and J 0 bases, with 10 bases left between them. CDR3 length equals 16 residues. Germline assignment: CDR1 SGDLS and CDR2 YYNGEE. The CDR3 is CASSVAGTSSYNEQFF. The CDR3 bases are TGTGCCAGCAGCGTAGCCGGGACGAGCTCCTACAATGAGCAGTTCTTC.

The chain couples TRBV28 to TRBJ1-4; D might be TRBD1 (6 bases). Germline CDR1 is MDHEN and CDR2 is SYDVKM. Trimming left V 8 bases short and J 4 bases short, with 14 bases between. This CDR3 has 14 residues. CDR3: CASHRTASNEKLFF. The CDR3 region has the DNA TGTGCCAGCCATCGGACAGCAAGTAATGAAAAACTGTTTTTT.

This sequence joins TRBV30 and TRBJ2-7; 11 nucleotides align to TRBD1. Germline lookup yields CDR1 GTSNPN and CDR2 SVGIG (reference sequence). Trimming took 5 bases from V and 6 from J; bases not matched to a gene: 15. The length of the CDR3 is 16 residues. CDR3 DNA: TGTGCCTGGGGCCCGGGACAGGGGGTTACCTTGGGCGAGCAGTACTTC. As protein: CAWGPGQGVTLGEQYF. Full variable domain (remainder filled in from reference TRBV30 and TRBJ2-7): SQTIHQWPATLVQPVGSPLSLECTVEGTSNPNLYWYRQAAGRGLQLLFYSVGIGQISSEVPQNLSASRPQDRQFILSSKKLLLSDSGFYLCAWGPGQGVTLGEQYFGPGTRLTVT.

The chain couples TRBV6-1 to TRBJ2-7; TRBD1 agrees at 9 bases. CDR1 is MNHNS and CDR2 is SASEGT in the germline V gene. Trimming at V came to 8 bases and at J to 6 bases, leaving 11 bases not matched to a gene. The CDR3 has 14 amino acids. The CDR3 DNA reads as TGTGCCAGCTTATCACAGGGGGCTAAAGGCGAGCAGTACTTC. This translates into CASLSQGAKGEQYF.

This rearrangement joins TRBV6-6 to TRBJ2-7; TRBD1 or TRBD2 may be the D gene (6 bases each). CDR3 size: 12 residues. Trimming pared 6 bases from V and 3 bases from J, leaving 9 bases between. CDR1 and CDR2 from the germline V gene are MNHNY and SVGAGI (reference sequence). This chain's CDR3 is CASRGGFYEQYF. The CDR3 DNA is TGTGCCAGCAGGGGGGGCTTCTACGAGCAGTACTTC.

The rearrangement uses TRBV14 and TRBJ2-1, with TRBD2 identical over 11 bases. The V segment lost 4 bases and the J segment 5 bases; nucleotides outside the gene matches: 7. This CDR3 spans 16 amino acids. Germline V CDR1 and CDR2: SGHDN, FVKESK. The CDR3 loop reads CASSRPGLAGNNEQFF. Written as DNA, the CDR3 is TGTGCCAGCAGCCGACCAGGACTAGCGGGTAACAATGAGCAGTTCTTC.

V gene TRBV5-4 combines with J gene TRBJ2-7; 10 bases are a match to TRBD1. Trimming cost V 3 bases and J 1 base; bases outside gene matches: 13. Germline values: CDR1 SGHNT, CDR2 YYREEE (reference sequence). The CDR3 contains 18 residues. The CDR3 DNA is TGTGCCAGCAGCTGGGCCGGGGACAGGGGCCATGGATCCTACGAGCAGTACTTC. Its translation: CASSWAGDRGHGSYEQYF.